The table lists the clone carrying this T cell receptor (beta chain) with many counts. MiXCR, applied by TCRdb to the 5' RACE reads, yields one record per CDR3 protein. The sample lists 180,000 or so distinct CDR3 sequences; roughly 10% were seen once. The source of the sample is a study of CD8 T cells in ankylosing spondylitis. Trimming took off 7 bases at V and 1 base at J, with 7 bases between the two ends. Germline V gives CDR1 MRHNA, CDR2 SNTAGT. The CDR3 extends over 12 amino acids. Sequencing was done on a sample of blood, either unsorted or a sorted T cell fraction (not recorded which). The V gene is TRBV6-4, the J gene TRBJ1-1; the D is unclear. The origin of this receptor is a male donor with ankylosing spondylitis or in good health (not recorded which). The CDR3 reads CASIGKNTEAFF. The CDR3 DNA is TGTGCCAGCATCGGAAAGAACACTGAAGCTTTCTTT.